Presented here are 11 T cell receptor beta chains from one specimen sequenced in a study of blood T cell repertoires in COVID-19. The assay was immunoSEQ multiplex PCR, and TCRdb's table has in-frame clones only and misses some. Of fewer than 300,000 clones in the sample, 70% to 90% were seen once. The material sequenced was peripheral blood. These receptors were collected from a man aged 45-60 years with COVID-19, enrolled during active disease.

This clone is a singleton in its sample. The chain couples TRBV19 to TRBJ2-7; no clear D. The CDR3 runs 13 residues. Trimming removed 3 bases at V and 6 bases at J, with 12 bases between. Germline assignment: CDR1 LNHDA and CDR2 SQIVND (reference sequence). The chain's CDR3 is CASSMEPRLEQYF. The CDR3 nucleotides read TGTGCCAGTAGTATGGAGCCTCGACTCGAGCAGTACTTC.

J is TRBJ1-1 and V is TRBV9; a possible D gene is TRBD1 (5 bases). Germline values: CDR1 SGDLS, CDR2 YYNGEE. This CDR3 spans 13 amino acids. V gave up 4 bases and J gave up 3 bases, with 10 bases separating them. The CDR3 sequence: CASSIGQDTEAFF. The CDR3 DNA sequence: TGTGCCAGCAGCATCGGACAAGACACTGAAGCTTTCTTT.

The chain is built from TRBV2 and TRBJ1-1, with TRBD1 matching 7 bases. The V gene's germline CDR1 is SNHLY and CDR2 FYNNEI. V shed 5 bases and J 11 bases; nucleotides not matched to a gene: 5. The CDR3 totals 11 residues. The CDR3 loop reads CASSRTGVAFF. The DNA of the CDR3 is TGTGCCAGCAGTCGGACAGGAGTCGCTTTCTTT.

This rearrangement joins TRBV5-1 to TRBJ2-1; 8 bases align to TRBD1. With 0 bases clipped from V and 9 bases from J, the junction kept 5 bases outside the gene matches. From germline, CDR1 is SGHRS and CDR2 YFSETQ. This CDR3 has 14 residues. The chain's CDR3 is CASSLGTGSFEQFF. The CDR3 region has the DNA TGCGCCAGCAGCTTGGGGACAGGGTCTTTTGAGCAGTTCTTC.

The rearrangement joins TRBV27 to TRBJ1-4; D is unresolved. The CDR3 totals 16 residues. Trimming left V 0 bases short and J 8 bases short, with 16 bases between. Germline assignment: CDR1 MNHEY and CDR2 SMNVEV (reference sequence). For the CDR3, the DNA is TGTGCCAGCAGTTTATCCGCGGGAAGGCGAGTGGAAAAACTGTTTTTT. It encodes CASSLSAGRRVEKLFF.

The CDR3 DNA follows: TGTGCCAGTAGCCCTCGGGGTCTACAACTGTTTTTT. Protein product: CASSPRGLQLFF. This rearrangement joins TRBV19 to TRBJ1-4; D unclear. Germline V lookup: CDR1 LNHDA, CDR2 SQIVND (reference sequence). V was clipped by 6 bases and J by 12 bases, with 14 bases between them. This CDR3 has 12 residues.

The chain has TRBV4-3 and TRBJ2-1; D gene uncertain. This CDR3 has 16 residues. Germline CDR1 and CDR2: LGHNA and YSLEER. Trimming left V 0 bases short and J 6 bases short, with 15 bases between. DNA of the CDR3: TGCGCCAGCAGCCAAGATCTGACACCGGTAGGCAATGAGCAGTTCTTC. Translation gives CASSQDLTPVGNEQFF.

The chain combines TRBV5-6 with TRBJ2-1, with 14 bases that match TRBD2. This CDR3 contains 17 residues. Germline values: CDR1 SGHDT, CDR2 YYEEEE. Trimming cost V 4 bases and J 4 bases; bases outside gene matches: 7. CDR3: CASSLRLAGGSYNEQFF. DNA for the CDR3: TGTGCCAGCAGCCTCCGACTAGCGGGAGGGTCATACAATGAGCAGTTCTTC. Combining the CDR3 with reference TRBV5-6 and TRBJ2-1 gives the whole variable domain DAGVTQSPTHLIKTRGQQVTLRCSPKSGHDTVSWYQQALGQGPQFIFQYYEEEERQRGNFPDRFSGHQFPNYSSELNVNALLLGDSALYLCASSLRLAGGSYNEQFFGPGTRLTVL.

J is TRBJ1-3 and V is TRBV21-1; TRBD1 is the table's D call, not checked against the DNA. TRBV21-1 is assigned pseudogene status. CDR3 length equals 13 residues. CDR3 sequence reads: CASSPGTGVAIYF. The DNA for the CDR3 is TGTGCCAGCAGCCCGGGGACAGGGGTTGCCATATATTTT.

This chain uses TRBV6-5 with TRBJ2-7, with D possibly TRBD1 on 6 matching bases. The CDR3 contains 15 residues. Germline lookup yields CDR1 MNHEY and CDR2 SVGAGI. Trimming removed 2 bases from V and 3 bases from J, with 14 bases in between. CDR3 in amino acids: CASSYAGVESYEQYF. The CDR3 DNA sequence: TGTGCCAGCAGTTACGCAGGGGTTGAAAGCTACGAGCAGTACTTC.

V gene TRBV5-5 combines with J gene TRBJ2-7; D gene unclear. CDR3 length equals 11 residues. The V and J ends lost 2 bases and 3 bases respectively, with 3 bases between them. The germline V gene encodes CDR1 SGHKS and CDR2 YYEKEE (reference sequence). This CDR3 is CASSFIYEQYF. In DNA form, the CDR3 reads TGTGCCAGCAGCTTCATCTACGAGCAGTACTTC. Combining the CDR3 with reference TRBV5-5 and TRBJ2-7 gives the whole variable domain DAGVTQSPTHLIKTRGQQVTLRCSPISGHKSVSWYQQVLGQGPQFIFQYYEKEERGRGNFPDRFSARQFPNYSSELNVNALLLGDSALYLCASSFIYEQYFGPGTRLTVT.